This T cell receptor beta chain was retrieved from a study of blood T cell repertoires in COVID-19. For recovered donors of Cohort 3, there were two negative PCRs, clearance, or symptom resolution. Sequenced by immunoSEQ multiplex PCR; TCRdb stores in-frame clones only, minus some. In the table there are 100,000 or so clones, 80% to 90% of which are singletons. The receptor comes from a woman aged 45-60 years who had recovered from COVID-19. Sequenced material: PBMCs or T cells enriched from blood (not recorded which).

The CDR3 loop reads CASSSYPSGIARGGYTF. The CDR3, as DNA: TGCGCCAGCAGCTCCTACCCCTCAGGGATCGCCAGGGGTGGCTACACCTTC. The rearrangement joins TRBV5-1 to TRBJ1-2, with TRBD1 as a possible D gene (6 bases). Germline-derived CDR1 and CDR2 are SGHRS and YFSETQ. CDR3 size: 17 residues. The V end lost 3 bases, the J end lost 7 bases, and 25 bases lay between the germline ends.